This TCR beta chain was identified in a study of cytomegalovirus exposure and HLA in healthy donors. The repertoire was sequenced with immunoSEQ multiplex PCR; TCRdb's copy has only in-frame clones and lacks some. The sample has roughly 59,000 clones, 95% seen once. The ends lost 5 bases at V and 4 bases at J; junction bases unmatched: 4. The CDR3 has 14 residues. The germline V gene has CDR1 SGDLS and CDR2 YYNGEE. The sequencing input was PBMCs. This sequence joins TRBV9 and TRBJ2-7; 12 bases are shared with TRBD2. The sequence derives from a woman between 18 and 29 years old in good health and CMV-seropositive. The CDR3 here is CASSRTSGTYEQYF. DNA for the CDR3: TGTGCCAGCAGTAGGACTAGCGGGACTTACGAGCAGTACTTC. Full variable domain (missing parts from reference TRBV9 and TRBJ2-7): DSGVTQTPKHLITATGQRVTLRCSPRSGDLSVYWYQQSLDQGLQFLIQYYNGEERAKGNILERFSAQQFPDLHSELNLSSLELGDSALYFCASSRTSGTYEQYFGPGTRLTVT.